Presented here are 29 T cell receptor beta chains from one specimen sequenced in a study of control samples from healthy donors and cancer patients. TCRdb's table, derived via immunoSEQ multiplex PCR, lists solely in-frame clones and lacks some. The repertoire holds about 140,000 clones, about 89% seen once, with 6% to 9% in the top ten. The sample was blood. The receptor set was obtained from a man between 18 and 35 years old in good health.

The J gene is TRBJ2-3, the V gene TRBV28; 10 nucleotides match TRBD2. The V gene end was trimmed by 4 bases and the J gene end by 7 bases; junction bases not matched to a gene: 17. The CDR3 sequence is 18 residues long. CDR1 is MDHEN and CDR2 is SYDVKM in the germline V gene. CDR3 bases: TGTGCCAGCAGTTCCTCCCTTAGCGGGGGGACCGTAGGAAATACGCAGTATTTT. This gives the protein CASSSSLSGGTVGNTQYF.

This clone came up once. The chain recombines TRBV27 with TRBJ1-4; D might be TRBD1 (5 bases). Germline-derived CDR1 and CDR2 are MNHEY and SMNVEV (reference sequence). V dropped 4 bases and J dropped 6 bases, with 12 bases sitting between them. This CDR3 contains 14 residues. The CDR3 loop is CASSSGTFYEKLFF. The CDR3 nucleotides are TGTGCCAGCAGTTCGGGGACTTTCTATGAAAAACTGTTTTTT.

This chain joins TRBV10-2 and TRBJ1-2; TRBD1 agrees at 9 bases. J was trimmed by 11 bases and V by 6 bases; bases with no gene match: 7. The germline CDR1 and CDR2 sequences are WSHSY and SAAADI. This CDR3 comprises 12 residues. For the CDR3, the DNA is TGCGCCAGCAGCGAGGACAGGGGAGGATACACCTTC. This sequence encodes CASSEDRGGYTF.

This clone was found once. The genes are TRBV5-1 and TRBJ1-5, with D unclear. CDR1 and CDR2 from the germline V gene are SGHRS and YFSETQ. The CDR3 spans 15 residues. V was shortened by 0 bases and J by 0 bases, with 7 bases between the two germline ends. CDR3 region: CASSLGDYSNQPQHF. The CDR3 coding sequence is TGCGCCAGCAGCTTGGGAGATTATAGCAATCAGCCCCAGCATTTT.

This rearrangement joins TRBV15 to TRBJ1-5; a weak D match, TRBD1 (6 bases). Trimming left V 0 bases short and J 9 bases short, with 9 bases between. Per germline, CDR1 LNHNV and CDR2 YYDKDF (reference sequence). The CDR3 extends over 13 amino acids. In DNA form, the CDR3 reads TGTGCCACCAGCAGAGATCAGGGGCTGCCCCAGCATTTT. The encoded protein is CATSRDQGLPQHF.

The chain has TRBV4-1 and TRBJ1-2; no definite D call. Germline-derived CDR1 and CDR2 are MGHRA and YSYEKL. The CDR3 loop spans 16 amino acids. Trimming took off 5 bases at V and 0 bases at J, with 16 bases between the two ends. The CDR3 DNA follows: TGCGCCAGCAGCTCCGGGCAGTCCCCTTCTAACTATGGCTACACCTTC. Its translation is CASSSGQSPSNYGYTF.

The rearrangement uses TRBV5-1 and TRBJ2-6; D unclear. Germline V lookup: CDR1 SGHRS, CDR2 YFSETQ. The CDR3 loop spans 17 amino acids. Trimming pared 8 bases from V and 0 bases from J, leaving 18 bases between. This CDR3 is CASRADLVNSGANVLTF. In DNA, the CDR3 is TGCGCCAGTAGGGCAGATTTAGTGAACTCTGGGGCCAACGTCCTGACTTTC.

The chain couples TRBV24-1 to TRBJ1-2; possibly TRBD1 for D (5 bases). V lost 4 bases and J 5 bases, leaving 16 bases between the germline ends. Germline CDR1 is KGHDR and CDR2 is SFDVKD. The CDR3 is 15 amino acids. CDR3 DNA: TGTGCCACCAGTGACCCCAACGGGGCACTATATGGCTACACCTTC. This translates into CATSDPNGALYGYTF.

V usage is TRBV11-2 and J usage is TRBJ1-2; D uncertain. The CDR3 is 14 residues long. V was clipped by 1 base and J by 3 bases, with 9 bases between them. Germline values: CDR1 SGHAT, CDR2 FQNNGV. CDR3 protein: CASSLGYNDYGYTF. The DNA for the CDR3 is TGTGCCAGCAGCTTAGGGTATAACGACTATGGCTACACCTTC.

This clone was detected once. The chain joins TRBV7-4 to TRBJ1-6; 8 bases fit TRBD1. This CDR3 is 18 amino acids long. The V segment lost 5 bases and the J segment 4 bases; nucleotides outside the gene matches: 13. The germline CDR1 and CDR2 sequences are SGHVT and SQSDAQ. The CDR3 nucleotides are TGTGCCAGCAGCACCTCACACCGGACAGGGAGATATAATTCACCCCTCCACTTT. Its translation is CASSTSHRTGRYNSPLHF. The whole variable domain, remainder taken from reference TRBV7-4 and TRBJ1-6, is GAGVSQSPRYKVAKRGRDVALRCDSISGHVTLYWYRQTLGQGSEVLTYSQSDAQRDKSGRPSGRFSAERPERSVSTLKIQRTEQGDSAVYLCASSTSHRTGRYNSPLHFGNGTRLTVT.

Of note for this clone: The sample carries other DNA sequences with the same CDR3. In DNA, the CDR3 is TGTGCCAGCAGCCCCGGACAGGCTAGCCAAGAGACCCAGTACTTC. Translation gives CASSPGQASQETQYF. The chain carries TRBV7-9 and TRBJ2-5; 7 bases are shared with TRBD1. V shed 5 bases, J shed 1 base, and the junction held 7 bases outside the gene matches. The CDR3 loop spans 15 amino acids. Germline V CDR1 and CDR2: SEHNR, FQNEAQ (reference sequence).

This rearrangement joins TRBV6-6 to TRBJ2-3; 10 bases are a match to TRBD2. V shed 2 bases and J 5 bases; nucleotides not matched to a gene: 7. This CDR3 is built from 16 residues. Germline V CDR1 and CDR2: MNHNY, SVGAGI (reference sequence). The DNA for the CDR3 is TGTGCCAGCAGTTACCAGCTAGCGGGGGCGGAAGATACGCAGTATTTT. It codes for CASSYQLAGAEDTQYF.

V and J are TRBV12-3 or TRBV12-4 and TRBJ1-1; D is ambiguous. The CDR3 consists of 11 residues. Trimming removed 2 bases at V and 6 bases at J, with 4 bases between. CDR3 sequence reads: CASSLYAEAFF. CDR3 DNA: TGTGCCAGCAGTTTATACGCTGAAGCTTTCTTT.

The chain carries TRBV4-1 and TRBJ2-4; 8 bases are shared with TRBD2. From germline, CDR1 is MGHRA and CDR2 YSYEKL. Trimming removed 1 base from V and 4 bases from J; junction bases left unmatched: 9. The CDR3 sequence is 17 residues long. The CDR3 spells CASSQVPGGGDKNIQYF. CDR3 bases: TGCGCCAGCAGCCAAGTTCCGGGAGGGGGTGATAAAAACATTCAGTACTTC.

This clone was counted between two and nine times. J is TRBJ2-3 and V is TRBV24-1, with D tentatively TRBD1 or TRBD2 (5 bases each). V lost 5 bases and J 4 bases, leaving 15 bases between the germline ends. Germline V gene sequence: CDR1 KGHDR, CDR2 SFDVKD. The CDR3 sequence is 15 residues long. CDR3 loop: CATSGAPRGADTQYF. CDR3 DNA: TGTGCCACCAGTGGGGCCCCTCGGGGCGCAGATACGCAGTATTTT.

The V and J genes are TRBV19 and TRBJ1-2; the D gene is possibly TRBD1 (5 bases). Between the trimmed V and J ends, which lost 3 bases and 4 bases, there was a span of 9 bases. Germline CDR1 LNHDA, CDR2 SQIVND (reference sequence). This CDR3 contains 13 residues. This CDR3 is CASSITGRYGYTF. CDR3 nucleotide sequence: TGTGCCAGTAGTATCACAGGTCGCTATGGCTACACCTTC. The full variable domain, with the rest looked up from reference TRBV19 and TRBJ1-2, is DGGITQSPKYLFRKEGQNVTLSCEQNLNHDAMYWYRQDPGQGLRLIYYSQIVNDFQKGDIAEGYSVSREKKESFPLTVTSAQKNPTAFYLCASSITGRYGYTFGSGTRLTVV.

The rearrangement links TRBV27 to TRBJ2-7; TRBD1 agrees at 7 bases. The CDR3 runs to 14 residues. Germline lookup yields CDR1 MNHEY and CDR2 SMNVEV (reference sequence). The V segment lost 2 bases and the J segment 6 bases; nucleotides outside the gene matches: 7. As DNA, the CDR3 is TGTGCCAGCAGTTTAACGGGACAGTCAGGCGAGCAGTACTTC. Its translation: CASSLTGQSGEQYF.

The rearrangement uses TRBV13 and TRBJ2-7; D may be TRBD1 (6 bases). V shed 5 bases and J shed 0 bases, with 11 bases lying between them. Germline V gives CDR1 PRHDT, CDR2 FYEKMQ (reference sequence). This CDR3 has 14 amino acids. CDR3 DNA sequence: TGTGCCAGCAGCAGACAGGTAAACTCCTACGAGCAGTACTTC. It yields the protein CASSRQVNSYEQYF. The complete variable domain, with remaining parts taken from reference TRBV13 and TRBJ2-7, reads AAGVIQSPRHLIKEKRETATLKCYPIPRHDTVYWYQQGPGQDPQFLISFYEKMQSDKGSIPDRFSAQQFSDYHSELNMSSLELGDSALYFCASSRQVNSYEQYFGPGTRLTVT.

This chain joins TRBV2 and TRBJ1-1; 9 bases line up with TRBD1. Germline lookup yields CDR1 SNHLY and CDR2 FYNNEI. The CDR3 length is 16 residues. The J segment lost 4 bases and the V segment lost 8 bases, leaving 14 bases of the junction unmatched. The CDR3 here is CASRRVRDRVSTEAFF. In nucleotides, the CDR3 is TGTGCCAGCCGAAGGGTGAGGGACAGGGTGAGCACTGAAGCTTTCTTT.

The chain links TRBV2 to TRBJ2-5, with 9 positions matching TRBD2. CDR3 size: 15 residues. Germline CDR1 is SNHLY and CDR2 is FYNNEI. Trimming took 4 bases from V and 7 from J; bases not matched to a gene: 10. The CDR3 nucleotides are TGTGCCAGCAGTGGTAGCGGGGGATACAAGGCGACCCAGTACTTC. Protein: CASSGSGGYKATQYF.

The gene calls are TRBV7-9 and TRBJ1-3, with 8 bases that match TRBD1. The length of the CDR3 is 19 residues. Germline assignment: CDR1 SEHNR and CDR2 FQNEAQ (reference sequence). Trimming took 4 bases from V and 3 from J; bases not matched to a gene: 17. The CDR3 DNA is TGTGCCAGCAGCTCTTCTATTCTCTCTGGACAGGGAAATGGAAACACCATATATTTT. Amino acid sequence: CASSSSILSGQGNGNTIYF.

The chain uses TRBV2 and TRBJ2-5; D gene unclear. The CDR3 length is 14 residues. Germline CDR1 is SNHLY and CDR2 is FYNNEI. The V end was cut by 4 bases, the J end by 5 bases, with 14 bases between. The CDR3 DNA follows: TGTGCCAGCAGTGTTTGGGGTCTTGGGGAGACCCAGTACTTC. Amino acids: CASSVWGLGETQYF.

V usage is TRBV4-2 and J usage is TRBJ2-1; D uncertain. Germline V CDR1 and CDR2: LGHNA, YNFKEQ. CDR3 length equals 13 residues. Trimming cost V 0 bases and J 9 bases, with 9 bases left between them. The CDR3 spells CASSQERAREQFF. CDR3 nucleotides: TGTGCCAGCAGCCAAGAAAGGGCGCGTGAGCAGTTCTTC.

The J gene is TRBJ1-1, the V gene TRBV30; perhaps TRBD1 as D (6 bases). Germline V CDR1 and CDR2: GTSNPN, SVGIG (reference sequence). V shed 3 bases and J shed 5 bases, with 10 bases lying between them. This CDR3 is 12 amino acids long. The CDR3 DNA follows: TGTGCCTGGAGCGGGGGGCGGACTGAAGCTTTCTTT. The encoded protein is CAWSGGRTEAFF.

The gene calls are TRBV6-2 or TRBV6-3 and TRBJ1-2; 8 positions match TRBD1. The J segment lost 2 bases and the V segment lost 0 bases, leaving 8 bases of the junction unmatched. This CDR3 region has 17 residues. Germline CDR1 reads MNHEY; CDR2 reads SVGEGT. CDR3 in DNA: TGTGCCAGCAGTTACTCTCGTCCCGGGACAGGAAACTATGGCTACACCTTC. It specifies CASSYSRPGTGNYGYTF.

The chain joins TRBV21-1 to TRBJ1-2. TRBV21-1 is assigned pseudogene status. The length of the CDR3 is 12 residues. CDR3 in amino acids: CASLRGVYGYTF. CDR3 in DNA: TGTGCCAGCCTCCGGGGCGTCTATGGCTACACCTTC.

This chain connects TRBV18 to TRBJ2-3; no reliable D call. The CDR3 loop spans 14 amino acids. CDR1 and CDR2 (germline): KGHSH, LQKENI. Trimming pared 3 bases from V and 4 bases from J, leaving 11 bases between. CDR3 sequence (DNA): TGTGCCAGCTCACCGTACGCGGCGGCAGATACGCAGTATTTT. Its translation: CASSPYAAADTQYF.

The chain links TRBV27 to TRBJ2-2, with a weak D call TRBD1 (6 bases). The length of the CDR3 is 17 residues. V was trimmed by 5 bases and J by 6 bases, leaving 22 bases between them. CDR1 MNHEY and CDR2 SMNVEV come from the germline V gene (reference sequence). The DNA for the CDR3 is TGTGCCAGCAGTAGGCAGACAGGAGTTTTTCGGGCCGGGGAGCTGTTTTTT. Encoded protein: CASSRQTGVFRAGELFF.

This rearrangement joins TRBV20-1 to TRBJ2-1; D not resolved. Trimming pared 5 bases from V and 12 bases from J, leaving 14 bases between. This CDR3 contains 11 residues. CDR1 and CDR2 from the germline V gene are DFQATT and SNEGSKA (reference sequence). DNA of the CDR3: TGCAGTGCTCTACTGGACGTCCTGCAGTTCTTC. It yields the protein CSALLDVLQFF.